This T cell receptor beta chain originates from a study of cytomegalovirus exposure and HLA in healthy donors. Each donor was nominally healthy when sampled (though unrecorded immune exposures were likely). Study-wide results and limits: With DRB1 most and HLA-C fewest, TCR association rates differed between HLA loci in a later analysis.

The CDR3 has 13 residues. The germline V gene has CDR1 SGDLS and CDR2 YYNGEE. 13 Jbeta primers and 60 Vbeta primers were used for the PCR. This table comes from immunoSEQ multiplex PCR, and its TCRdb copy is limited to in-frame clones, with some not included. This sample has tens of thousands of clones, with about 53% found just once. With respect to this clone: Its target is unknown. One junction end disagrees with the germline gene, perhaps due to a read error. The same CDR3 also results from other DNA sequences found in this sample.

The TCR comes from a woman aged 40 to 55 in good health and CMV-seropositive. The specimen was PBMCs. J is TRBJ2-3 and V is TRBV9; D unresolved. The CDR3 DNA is TGCGCCAGCAGCTTCCAGTACCGCGATACGCAGTATTTT. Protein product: CASSFQYRDTQYF. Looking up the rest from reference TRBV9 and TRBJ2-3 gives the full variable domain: DSGVTQTPKHLITATGQRVTLRCSPRSGDLSVYWYQQSLDQGLQFLIQYYNGEERAKGNILERFSAQQFPDLHSELNLSSLELGDSALYFCASSFQYRDTQYFGPGTRLTVL.